This T cell receptor beta chain stems from a study of shared clonotypes between healthy human individuals. Profiled with immunoSEQ multiplex PCR; TCRdb holds only in-frame clones, not every one. The table lists over 2 million clones, about 95% of them singletons. V was pared by 3 bases and J by 4 bases, with 6 bases of the junction left unmatched. This CDR3 region has 16 residues. Germline loops: CDR1 MDHEN, CDR2 SYDVKM. The naive CD8 fraction comprised CD45RO-negative cells positively selected for CCR7 and excluded terminally differentiated effector memory CD45RA+ cells. This clone occurred once. The sequence derives from a man aged 18 to 29 in good health. V and J are TRBV28 and TRBJ2-2, with 9 bases matching TRBD2. The sample consisted of naive CD8+ T cells sorted from blood. In DNA form, the CDR3 reads TGTGCCAGCAGTTTTGGAGGGACTAGCTCCACCGGGGAGCTGTTTTTT. This encodes CASSFGGTSSTGELFF.